This entry is about one TCR beta chain. These data belong to a study of cytomegalovirus exposure and HLA in healthy donors. Primers included in the PCR were 60 Vbeta and 13 Jbeta primers. Using immunoSEQ multiplex PCR, the repertoire was profiled, and TCRdb retains in-frame clones only, with some absent. The sample spans roughly 190,000 clones; the ten largest clones claim approximately 0.8%. The germline CDR1 and CDR2 sequences are MNHNS and SASEGT. The CDR3 extends over 14 amino acids. V was cut by 5 bases and J by 4 bases, with 15 bases left in between. Sequencing input: PBMCs. The TCR sequence derives from a woman under 30 in good health and CMV-seropositive. V is TRBV6-1 and J is TRBJ2-7; D possibly corresponds to TRBD1 (6 bases). The CDR3: CASSPPGVRYEQYF. The CDR3 DNA reads TGTGCCAGCAGTCCCCCAGGGGTAAGGTACGAGCAGTACTTC.